This entry is about one T cell receptor (beta chain). This specimen comes from a study of cytomegalovirus exposure and HLA in healthy donors. It was with 60 Vbeta and 13 Jbeta primers that the PCR ran. Sequencing was performed with immunoSEQ multiplex PCR; in TCRdb, only in-frame clones are kept and a portion is missing. The sample holds more than 150,000 clones; about 82% are singletons and the top ten take around 1.5%. Germline CDR1 and CDR2: LNHNV and YYDKDF (reference sequence). The V end was cut by 5 bases, the J end by 5 bases, with 12 bases between. The CDR3 loop spans 13 amino acids. The origin of this receptor is a man between 18 and 29 years old in good health and CMV-seronegative. The chain is built from TRBV15 and TRBJ1-1; no clear D. The sequencing sample was made of PBMCs. The chain's CDR3 is CATSPPGRTEAFF. As DNA, the CDR3 is TGTGCCACCAGCCCCCCCGGGAGAACTGAAGCTTTCTTT.